This is a list of T cell receptor beta chains from one sample in a study of read filtering for tumor transcriptome and immune sequencing. Each CDR3 protein gets one entry after TCRdb re-called the reads with MiXCR. Of 50,000 to 65,000 distinct CDR3 sequences listed, less than 20% are singletons. The sequencing sample was made of a population of CD138-negative cells sorted from bone marrow. Receptors originate from a donor at least 40 years old with multiple myeloma. The CDR3 runs from the conserved cysteine through the conserved F or W. The D gene is left open where the match is weak. Size tells how often a clone was seen (once, few, many) or the class of an expanded clone, and some rows leave it out.

j_call: TRBJ1-2
d_call: TRBD1
clone_size: many
v_call: TRBV29-1
cdr3_aa: CSVRTGLRDGYTF
cdr3_nt: TGCAGCGTCAGGACAGGGTTAAGGGATGGCTACACCTTC

j_call: TRBJ2-7
d_call: TRBD2
clone_size: many
v_call: TRBV19
cdr3_aa: CASIGREEGEQYF
cdr3_nt: TGTGCCAGTATTGGGCGGGAGGAAGGCGAGCAGTACTTC

j_call: TRBJ1-5
d_call: -
clone_size: -
v_call: TRBV5-1
cdr3_aa: CASSLGTNTDTQHF
cdr3_nt: TGCGCCAGCAGCTTGGGGACTAACACAGACACGCAGCATTTT

j_call: TRBJ2-1
d_call: TRBD2
clone_size: many
v_call: TRBV7-9
cdr3_aa: CASSLVLLAASYNEQFF
cdr3_nt: TGTGCCAGCAGCTTAGTCTTACTAGCGGCTTCCTACAATGAGCAGTTCTTC

j_call: TRBJ2-2
d_call: TRBD2
clone_size: many
v_call: TRBV29-1
cdr3_aa: CSVGLGTSQTGELFF
cdr3_nt: TGCAGCGTTGGTCTAGGGACTAGCCAAACCGGGGAGCTGTTTTTT

j_call: TRBJ2-7
d_call: -
clone_size: few
v_call: TRBV12-3/TRBV12-4
cdr3_aa: CASSLPGIHEQYF
cdr3_nt: TGTGCCAGCAGTCTCCCCGGGATCCACGAGCAGTACTTC

j_call: TRBJ2-5
d_call: TRBD2
clone_size: -
v_call: TRBV6-2/TRBV6-3
cdr3_aa: CASRLSGRRETQHF
cdr3_nt: TGTGCCAGCAGACTTAGCGGGCGACGGGAGACCCAGCACTTC

j_call: TRBJ2-1
d_call: -
clone_size: many
v_call: TRBV20-1
cdr3_aa: CSASDWLDPLLEQFF
cdr3_nt: TGCAGTGCTAGTGATTGGTTAGACCCCCTATTAGAGCAGTTCTTC

j_call: TRBJ2-3
d_call: -
clone_size: many
v_call: TRBV29-1
cdr3_aa: CSSKGVDSGTDTQYF
cdr3_nt: TGCAGCTCCAAGGGGGTGGACAGCGGCACAGATACGCAGTATTTT

j_call: TRBJ2-1
d_call: -
clone_size: many
v_call: TRBV20-1
cdr3_aa: CSAREGRGEQFF
cdr3_nt: TGCAGTGCTAGAGAGGGGCGGGGTGAGCAGTTCTTC

j_call: TRBJ2-7
d_call: -
clone_size: few
v_call: TRBV4-1
cdr3_aa: CASSQEEAGHLAEQYF
cdr3_nt: TGCGCCAGCAGCCAAGAAGAAGCGGGACATCTGGCTGAGCAGTACTTC

j_call: TRBJ2-3
d_call: TRBD2
clone_size: many
v_call: TRBV20-1
cdr3_aa: CSARARTSDSHTQYF
cdr3_nt: TGCAGTGCTAGAGCGCGGACTAGCGACTCCCATACGCAGTATTTT

j_call: TRBJ2-7
d_call: -
clone_size: many
v_call: TRBV5-1
cdr3_aa: CASSIGRDYEQYF
cdr3_nt: TGCGCCAGCAGCATTGGTCGAGACTACGAGCAGTACTTC

j_call: TRBJ2-2
d_call: -
clone_size: many
v_call: TRBV18
cdr3_aa: CASSPLNTGELFF
cdr3_nt: TGTGCCAGCTCACCACTGAACACCGGGGAGCTGTTTTTT

j_call: TRBJ2-1
d_call: -
clone_size: many
v_call: TRBV11-2
cdr3_aa: CASSSALGRLGNEQFF
cdr3_nt: TGTGCCAGCAGCTCCGCTCTAGGGCGCCTGGGAAATGAGCAGTTCTTC

j_call: TRBJ2-5
d_call: TRBD2
clone_size: many
v_call: TRBV20-1
cdr3_aa: CSARAGGGQETQYF
cdr3_nt: TGCAGTGCCAGGGCGGGAGGAGGTCAAGAGACCCAGTACTTC

j_call: TRBJ2-2
d_call: TRBD2
clone_size: few
v_call: TRBV11-2
cdr3_aa: CASSSLRRGITGELFF
cdr3_nt: TGTGCCAGCAGCTCTCTAAGGCGGGGGATCACCGGGGAGCTGTTTTTT

j_call: TRBJ2-7
d_call: -
clone_size: many
v_call: TRBV3-1
cdr3_aa: CASSHGRSGEQYF
cdr3_nt: TGTGCCAGCAGCCACGGCAGGTCGGGCGAGCAGTACTTC

j_call: TRBJ2-2
d_call: TRBD2
clone_size: many
v_call: TRBV20-1
cdr3_aa: CSAYSSGGATGELFF
cdr3_nt: TGCAGTGCTTATTCCAGCGGGGGGGCAACCGGGGAGCTGTTTTTT

j_call: TRBJ2-7
d_call: -
clone_size: many
v_call: TRBV6-5
cdr3_aa: CASKLAYEQYF
cdr3_nt: TGTGCCAGCAAACTAGCCTACGAGCAGTACTTC

j_call: TRBJ2-3
d_call: TRBD1
clone_size: few
v_call: TRBV9
cdr3_aa: CASSVGTGGRADTQYF
cdr3_nt: TGTGCCAGCAGCGTGGGGACAGGGGGAAGGGCAGATACGCAGTATTTT

j_call: TRBJ2-2
d_call: -
clone_size: -
v_call: TRBV6-1
cdr3_aa: CASTIPGVSITGELFF
cdr3_nt: TGTGCGAGCACTATCCCTGGTGTGTCGATCACCGGGGAGCTGTTTTTT

j_call: TRBJ1-5
d_call: -
clone_size: once
v_call: TRBV19
cdr3_aa: CASISGGNQPQHF
cdr3_nt: TGTGCCAGTATTTCAGGGGGCAATCAGCCCCAGCATTTT

j_call: TRBJ1-1
d_call: -
clone_size: -
v_call: TRBV30
cdr3_aa: CAWMTGHMNTKAFF
cdr3_nt: TGTGCCTGGATGACAGGCCACATGAACACTAAAGCTTTCTTT